A selection of T cell receptor beta chains follows, all from one sample in a study of shared clonotypes between healthy human individuals. Only in-frame clones appear in the TCRdb table, and some are missing; sequencing was by immunoSEQ multiplex PCR. The table shows about 1.5 million clones, with 98% occurring only once. Material for sequencing was naive CD4+ T cells sorted from blood. All receptors derive from a man aged 25 to 40 in good health. Each CDR3 is given with its conserved first and last residue. Each record gives: J gene, clone size, V gene, D gene, CDR3 protein, CDR3 DNA. The D gene is left open where the match is weak. Not all rows give a size; the values are once, few, many and, for expanded clones, a class.

TRBJ2-1 | NA | TRBV18 | TRBD2 | CASSPQGGLAGVNEQFF | TGTGCCAGCTCACCCCAGGGAGGACTAGCGGGAGTTAATGAGCAGTTCTTC
TRBJ2-1 | NA | TRBV5-4 | NA | CASSHHSGSNNEQFF | TGTGCCAGCAGCCATCACAGCGGGTCCAACAATGAGCAGTTCTTC
TRBJ2-7 | NA | TRBV7-2 | TRBD1 | CASTQAGTGAHEQYF | TGTGCCAGCACTCAAGCCGGGACAGGGGCTCACGAGCAGTACTTC
TRBJ2-3 | NA | TRBV2 | TRBD2 | CASSETSGMGDTQYF | TGTGCCAGCAGTGAAACTAGCGGGATGGGGGATACGCAGTATTTT
TRBJ2-5 | NA | TRBV18 | TRBD1 | CASSPNKGAGETQYF | TGTGCCAGCTCACCAAACAAGGGGGCCGGGGAGACCCAGTACTTC
TRBJ2-7 | NA | TRBV5-1 | TRBD2 | CASSKGLAGRRFIEQYF | TGCGCCAGCAGCAAGGGACTAGCGGGACGTAGGTTTATCGAGCAGTACTTC
TRBJ2-7 | NA | TRBV2 | NA | CASSEGGEQYF | TGTGCCAGCAGTGAAGGCGGCGAGCAGTACTTC
TRBJ2-5 | NA | TRBV11-3 | TRBD1 | CASSGTGQKTQYF | TGTGCCAGCTCCGGGACAGGGCAGAAGACCCAGTACTTC
TRBJ2-7 | NA | TRBV11-2 | NA | CASSLDWGSYEQYF | TGTGCCAGCAGCTTAGATTGGGGATCCTACGAGCAGTACTTC
TRBJ2-1 | NA | TRBV19 | NA | CASSIPGYNEQFF | TGTGCCAGTAGTATTCCGGGCTACAATGAGCAGTTCTTC
TRBJ2-7 | NA | TRBV18 | TRBD2 | CASSPLLAGSYEQYF | TGTGCCAGCTCACCACTTCTAGCGGGATCCTACGAGCAGTACTTC
TRBJ1-4 | once | TRBV6-5 | TRBD1 | CASTQGDRGEKLFF | TGTGCCAGCACCCAGGGGGACAGGGGTGAAAAACTGTTTTTT
TRBJ2-7 | NA | TRBV11-2 | NA | CASSLDRASYEQYF | TGTGCCAGCAGCTTAGACAGGGCCTCCTACGAGCAGTACTTC
TRBJ1-5 | NA | TRBV18 | NA | CASSLQTLGGNQPQHF | TGTGCCAGCTCACTGCAGACCCTCGGAGGCAATCAGCCCCAGCATTTT
TRBJ2-1 | NA | TRBV5-1 | NA | CASSLERDGNNEQFF | TGCGCCAGCAGCTTGGAACGGGACGGTAACAATGAGCAGTTCTTC
TRBJ2-5 | NA | TRBV7-8 | TRBD2 | CANGGYEETQYF | TGTGCCAACGGGGGGTACGAAGAGACCCAGTACTTC
TRBJ2-7 | NA | TRBV27 | TRBD2 | CASSFNPSAGGEQYF | TGTGCCAGCAGTTTTAATCCCAGCGCGGGGGGCGAGCAGTACTTC
TRBJ2-5 | NA | TRBV5-1 | NA | CASSLVGGRQETQYF | TGCGCCAGCAGCTTGGTTGGGGGACGCCAAGAGACCCAGTACTTC
TRBJ2-1 | NA | TRBV10-1 | NA | CASSEGQYNEQFF | TGCGCCAGCAGTGAGGGACAGTACAATGAGCAGTTCTTC
TRBJ1-5 | NA | TRBV9 | TRBD1 | CASSVGYFAGQAGSNQPQHF | TGTGCCAGCAGCGTAGGGTATTTTGCGGGACAGGCCGGGAGCAATCAGCCCCAGCATTTT
TRBJ1-1 | NA | TRBV7-2 | NA | CASSLLGDTEAFF | TGTGCCAGCAGCTTACTGGGGGACACTGAAGCTTTCTTT
TRBJ2-1 | once | TRBV14 | TRBD2 | CASSQHLLAGYNEQFF | TGTGCCAGCAGCCAACATTTGCTAGCGGGGTACAATGAGCAGTTCTTC
TRBJ2-3 | NA | TRBV5-4 | NA | CASSPTWVGTDTQYF | TGTGCCAGCAGCCCGACTTGGGTCGGAACAGATACGCAGTATTTT
TRBJ1-4 | NA | TRBV4-1 | TRBD1 | CASSPYSGTGVTNEKLFF | TGCGCCAGCAGCCCTTACTCCGGGACAGGGGTCACTAATGAAAAACTGTTTTTT
TRBJ2-7 | NA | TRBV25-1 | NA | CASSELPEASEQYF | TGTGCCAGCAGTGAATTGCCCGAAGCATCCGAGCAGTACTTC
TRBJ2-2 | NA | TRBV11-2 | NA | CASSLPRQSAGELFF | TGTGCCAGCAGCCTACCTAGACAGTCCGCCGGGGAGCTGTTTTTT
TRBJ1-2 | NA | TRBV18 | TRBD1 | CASSPLWTGDRTYGYTF | TGTGCCAGCTCACCACTTTGGACAGGGGATCGGACCTATGGCTACACCTTC
TRBJ2-7 | NA | TRBV27 | NA | CASSLTTGQSYEQYF | TGTGCCAGCAGTTTAACAACGGGCCAGTCCTACGAGCAGTACTTC
TRBJ1-4 | NA | TRBV28 | NA | CASSLDGSTNEKLFF | TGTGCCAGCAGTCTCGACGGATCAACTAATGAAAAACTGTTTTTT
TRBJ2-7 | NA | TRBV5-1 | NA | CASSPNPGPSYEQYF | TGCGCCAGCAGCCCTAATCCGGGACCCTCCTACGAGCAGTACTTC
TRBJ2-2 | once | TRBV5-5 | TRBD1 | CASSQGTGVAGELFF | TGTGCCAGCAGCCAAGGGACAGGGGTGGCCGGGGAGCTGTTTTTT
TRBJ2-7 | NA | TRBV6-5 | NA | CASSYGTSYEQYF | TGTGCCAGCAGTTACGGGACATCCTACGAGCAGTACTTC
TRBJ2-7 | NA | TRBV10-3 | TRBD1 | CAIRDRGYEQYF | TGTGCCATCCGGGACAGGGGCTACGAGCAGTACTTC
TRBJ2-1 | NA | TRBV7-6 | NA | CASSSQPVASNEQFF | TGTGCCAGCAGCTCGCAGCCTGTCGCTAGTAATGAGCAGTTCTTC
TRBJ2-1 | NA | TRBV5-1 | TRBD2 | CASRASGGRDEQFF | TGCGCCAGCAGAGCGTCGGGGGGGCGCGATGAGCAGTTCTTC
TRBJ2-7 | NA | TRBV18 | NA | CASSPPSGQYEQYF | TGTGCCAGCTCACCACCTTCAGGGCAGTACGAGCAGTACTTC
TRBJ2-5 | NA | TRBV5-1 | NA | CASSLVETQYF | TGCGCCAGCAGCTTGGTTGAGACCCAGTACTTC
TRBJ2-1 | NA | TRBV7-2 | NA | CASSLAVGGLNSYNEQFF | TGTGCCAGCAGCTTAGCGGTTGGAGGCTTAAACTCCTACAATGAGCAGTTCTTC
TRBJ2-1 | NA | TRBV7-8 | NA | CASSQSSRLGGHNEQFF | TGTGCCAGCAGCCAAAGTTCTCGACTAGGAGGACACAATGAGCAGTTCTTC
TRBJ2-1 | NA | TRBV29-1 | NA | CSAKRSSYNEQFF | TGCAGCGCCAAAAGGAGCTCCTACAATGAGCAGTTCTTC
TRBJ1-1 | NA | TRBV28 | NA | CASSQYTPGGSRNLGTEAFF | TGTGCCAGCAGTCAATATACGCCGGGTGGTTCTAGGAACTTAGGCACTGAAGCTTTCTTT
TRBJ2-5 | NA | TRBV29-1 | TRBD1 | CSVEGLRQGETSQYF | TGCAGCGTTGAAGGTCTCCGCCAGGGGGAGACTTCCCAGTACTTC
TRBJ2-5 | NA | TRBV5-1 | TRBD1 | CASSFLTGGETQYF | TGCGCCAGCAGCTTTTTGACAGGGGGAGAGACCCAGTACTTC
TRBJ2-7 | NA | TRBV5-4 | TRBD2 | CASSFRTSGSYEQYF | TGTGCCAGCAGCTTCCGGACTAGCGGATCCTACGAGCAGTACTTC
TRBJ2-5 | NA | TRBV10-1 | NA | CASSDGTPGRTQYF | TGCGCCAGCAGTGATGGGACCCCCGGGAGGACCCAGTACTTC
TRBJ2-3 | NA | TRBV2 | TRBD2 | CASRLAGGTDTQYF | TGTGCCAGCAGACTAGCGGGAGGAACAGATACGCAGTATTTT
TRBJ2-5 | NA | TRBV19 | NA | CASSIDSWETQYF | TGTGCCAGTAGTATAGATTCATGGGAGACCCAGTACTTC
TRBJ1-4 | NA | TRBV11-2 | NA | CASSLRAGNEKLFF | TGTGCCAGCAGCTTAAGGGCAGGGAATGAAAAACTGTTTTTT
TRBJ2-7 | NA | TRBV15 | TRBD2 | CATSRDFPSGNEQYF | TGTGCCACCAGCAGAGATTTCCCTAGCGGGAACGAGCAGTACTTC
TRBJ1-3 | NA | TRBV28 | NA | CASSSLGNTIYF | TGTGCCAGCAGTTCGCTTGGAAACACCATATATTTT
TRBJ2-1 | NA | TRBV5-1 | NA | CASARTGGGLADYNEQFF | TGCGCCAGCGCCAGGACAGGGGGCGGACTAGCGGATTACAATGAGCAGTTCTTC
TRBJ2-5 | NA | TRBV28 | TRBD2 | CASSSRLAVQETQYF | TGTGCCAGCAGTTCCAGACTAGCGGTCCAAGAGACCCAGTACTTC
TRBJ1-4 | NA | TRBV18 | TRBD1 | CASSPTGTGQQGKLFF | TGTGCCAGCTCACCTACAGGGACAGGGCAACAAGGAAAACTGTTTTTT